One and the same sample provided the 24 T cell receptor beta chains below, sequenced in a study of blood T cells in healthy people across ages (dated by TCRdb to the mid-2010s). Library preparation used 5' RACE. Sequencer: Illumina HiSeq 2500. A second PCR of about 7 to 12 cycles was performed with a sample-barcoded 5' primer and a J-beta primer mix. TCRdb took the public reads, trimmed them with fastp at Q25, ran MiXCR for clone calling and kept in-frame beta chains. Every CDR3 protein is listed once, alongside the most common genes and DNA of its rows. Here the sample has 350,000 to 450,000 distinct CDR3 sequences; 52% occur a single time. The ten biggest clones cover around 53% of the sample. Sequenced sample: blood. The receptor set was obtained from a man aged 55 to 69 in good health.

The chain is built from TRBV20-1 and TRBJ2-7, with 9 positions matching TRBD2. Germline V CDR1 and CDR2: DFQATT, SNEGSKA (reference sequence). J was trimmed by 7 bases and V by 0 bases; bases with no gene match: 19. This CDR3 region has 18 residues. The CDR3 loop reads CSARDSLVRSGGTGEQYF. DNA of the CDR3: TGCAGTGCTAGAGATTCGTTAGTGAGGAGCGGGGGGACGGGAGAGCAGTACTTC.

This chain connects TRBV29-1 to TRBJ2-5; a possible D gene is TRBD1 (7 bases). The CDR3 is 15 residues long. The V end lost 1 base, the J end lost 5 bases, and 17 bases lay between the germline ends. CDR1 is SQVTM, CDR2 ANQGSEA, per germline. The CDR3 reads CSVEGGQGGWETQYF. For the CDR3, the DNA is TGCAGCGTTGAAGGCGGCCAGGGGGGCTGGGAGACCCAGTACTTC.

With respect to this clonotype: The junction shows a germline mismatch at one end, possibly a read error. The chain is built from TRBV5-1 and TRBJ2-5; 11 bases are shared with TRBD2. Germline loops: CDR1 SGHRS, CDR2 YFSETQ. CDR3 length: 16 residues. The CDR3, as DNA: TGCGCCAGCAGCTTGGGACTAGCGGGAACCCAAGAGACCCGGTACTTC. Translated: CASSLGLAGTQETRYF.

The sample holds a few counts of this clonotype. This CDR3 is CASSQEGGGRDEQYF. In DNA form, the CDR3 reads TGTGCCAGCAGCCAAGAGGGGGGGGGCCGGGATGAGCAGTACTTC. The chain employs TRBV9 and TRBJ2-5, with D tentatively TRBD2 (7 bases). Germline CDR1 and CDR2: SGDLS and YYNGEE. V lost 4 bases and J 11 bases, leaving 24 bases between the germline ends. CDR3 size: 15 residues.

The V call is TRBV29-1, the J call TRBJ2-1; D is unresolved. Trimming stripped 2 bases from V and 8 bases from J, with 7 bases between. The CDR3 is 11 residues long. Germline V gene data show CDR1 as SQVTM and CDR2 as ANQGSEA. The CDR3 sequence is CSVENLDEQFF. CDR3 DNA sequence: TGCAGCGTTGAAAACCTTGATGAGCAGTTCTTC.

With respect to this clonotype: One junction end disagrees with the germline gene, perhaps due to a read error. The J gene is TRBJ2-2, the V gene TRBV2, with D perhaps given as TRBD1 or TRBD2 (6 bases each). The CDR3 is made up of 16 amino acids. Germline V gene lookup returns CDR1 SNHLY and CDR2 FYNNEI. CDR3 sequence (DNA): TGTACCAGCAGTGATACCGGGGGCGGTAGGTCTCGGGAGCTGTTTTTT. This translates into CTSSDTGGGRSRELFF.

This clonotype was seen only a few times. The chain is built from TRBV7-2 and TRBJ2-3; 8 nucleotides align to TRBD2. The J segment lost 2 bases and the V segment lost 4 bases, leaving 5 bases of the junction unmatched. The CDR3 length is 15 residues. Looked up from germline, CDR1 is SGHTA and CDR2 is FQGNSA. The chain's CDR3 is CASSSGTRNTDTQYF. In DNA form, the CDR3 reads TGTGCCAGCAGCTCCGGGACTAGAAACACAGATACGCAGTATTTT.

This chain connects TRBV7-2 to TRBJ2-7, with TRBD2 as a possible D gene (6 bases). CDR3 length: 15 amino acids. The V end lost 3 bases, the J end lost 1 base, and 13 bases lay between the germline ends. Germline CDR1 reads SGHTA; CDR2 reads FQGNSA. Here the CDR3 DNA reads TGTGCCAGCAGCTTTGGAGGGACGAGGTCCTACGAGCAGTACTTC. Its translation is CASSFGGTRSYEQYF.

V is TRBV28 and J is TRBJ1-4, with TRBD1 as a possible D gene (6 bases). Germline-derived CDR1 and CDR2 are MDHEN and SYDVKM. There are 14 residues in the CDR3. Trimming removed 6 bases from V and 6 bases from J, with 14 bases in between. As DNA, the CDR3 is TGTGCCAGCAGGTTGGGGGGGCTCGATGAAAAACTGTTTTTT. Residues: CASRLGGLDEKLFF.

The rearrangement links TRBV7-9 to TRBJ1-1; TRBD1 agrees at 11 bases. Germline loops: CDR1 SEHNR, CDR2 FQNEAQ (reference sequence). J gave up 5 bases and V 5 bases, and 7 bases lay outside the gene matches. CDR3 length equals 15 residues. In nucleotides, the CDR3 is TGTGCCAGCAGCCCCCGGGACAGGGGGTATACTGAAGCTTTCTTT. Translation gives CASSPRDRGYTEAFF.

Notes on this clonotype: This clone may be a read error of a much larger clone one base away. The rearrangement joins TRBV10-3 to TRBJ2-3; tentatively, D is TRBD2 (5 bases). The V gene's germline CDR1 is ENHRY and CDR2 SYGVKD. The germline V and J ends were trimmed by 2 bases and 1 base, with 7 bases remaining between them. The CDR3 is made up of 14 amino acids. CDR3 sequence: CAISEDSGTDTQYF. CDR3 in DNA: TGTGCCATCAGTGAGGATAGCGGCACAGATACGCAGTATTTT.

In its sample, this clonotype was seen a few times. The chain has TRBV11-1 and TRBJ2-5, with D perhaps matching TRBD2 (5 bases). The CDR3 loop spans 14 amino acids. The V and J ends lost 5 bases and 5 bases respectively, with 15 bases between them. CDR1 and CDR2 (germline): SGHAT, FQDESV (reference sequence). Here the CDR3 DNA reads TGTGCCAGCAGCAAACCACCTAGCCTGGAGACCCAGTACTTC. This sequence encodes CASSKPPSLETQYF.

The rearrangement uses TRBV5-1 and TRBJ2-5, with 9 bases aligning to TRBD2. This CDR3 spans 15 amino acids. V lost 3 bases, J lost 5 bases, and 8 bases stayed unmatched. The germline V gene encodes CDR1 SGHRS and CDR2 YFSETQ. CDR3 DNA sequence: TGCGCCAGCAGCTCTAGCGACGCGGGAGGGGAGACCCAGTACTTC. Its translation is CASSSSDAGGETQYF.

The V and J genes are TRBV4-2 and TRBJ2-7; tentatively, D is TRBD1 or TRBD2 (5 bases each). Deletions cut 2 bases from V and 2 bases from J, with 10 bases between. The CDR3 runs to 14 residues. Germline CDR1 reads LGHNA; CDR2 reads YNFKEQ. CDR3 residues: CASSQTRTTYEQYF. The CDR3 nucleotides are TGTGCCAGCAGCCAAACTAGGACAACCTACGAGCAGTACTTC.

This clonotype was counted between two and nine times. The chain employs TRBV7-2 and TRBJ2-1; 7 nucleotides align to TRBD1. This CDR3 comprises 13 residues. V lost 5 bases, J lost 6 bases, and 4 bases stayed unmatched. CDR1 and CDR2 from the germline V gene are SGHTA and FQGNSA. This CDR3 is CASSGYRGNEQFF. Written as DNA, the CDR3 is TGTGCCAGCAGCGGTTACAGGGGCAATGAGCAGTTCTTC.

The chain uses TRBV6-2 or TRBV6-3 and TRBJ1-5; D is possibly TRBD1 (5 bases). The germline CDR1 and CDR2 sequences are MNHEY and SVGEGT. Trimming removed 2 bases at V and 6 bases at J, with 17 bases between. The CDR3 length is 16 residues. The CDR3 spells CASSYTRTQVAQPQHF. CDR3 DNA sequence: TGTGCCAGCAGTTACACCCGGACACAGGTGGCTCAGCCCCAGCATTTT.

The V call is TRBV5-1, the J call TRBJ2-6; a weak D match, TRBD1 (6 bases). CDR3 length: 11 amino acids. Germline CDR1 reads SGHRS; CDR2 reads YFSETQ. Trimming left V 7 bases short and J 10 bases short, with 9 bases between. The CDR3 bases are TGCGCCAGCCTAGGGGGAAACGTCCTGACTTTC. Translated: CASLGGNVLTF.

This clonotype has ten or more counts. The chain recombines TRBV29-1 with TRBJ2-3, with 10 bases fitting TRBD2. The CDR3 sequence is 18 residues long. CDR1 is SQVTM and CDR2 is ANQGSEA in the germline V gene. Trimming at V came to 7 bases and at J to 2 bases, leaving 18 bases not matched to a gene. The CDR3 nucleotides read TGCAGCGCAGCGACCCCCCGCCCAGCGGGAGGGGTCACAGATACGCAGTATTTT. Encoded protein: CSAATPRPAGGVTDTQYF.

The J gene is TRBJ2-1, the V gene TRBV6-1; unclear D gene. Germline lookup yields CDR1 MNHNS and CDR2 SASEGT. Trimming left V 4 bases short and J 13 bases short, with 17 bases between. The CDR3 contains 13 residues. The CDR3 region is CASSGKMVSRQFF. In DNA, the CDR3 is TGTGCCAGCAGTGGAAAGATGGTGTCGAGACAGTTCTTC.

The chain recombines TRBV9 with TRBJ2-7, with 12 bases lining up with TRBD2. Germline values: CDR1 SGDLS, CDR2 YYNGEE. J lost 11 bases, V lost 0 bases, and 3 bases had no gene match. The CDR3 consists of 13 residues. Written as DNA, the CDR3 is TGTGCCAGCAGCGTAGGGCTAGCGGGAGGGAAGTACTTC. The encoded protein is CASSVGLAGGKYF.

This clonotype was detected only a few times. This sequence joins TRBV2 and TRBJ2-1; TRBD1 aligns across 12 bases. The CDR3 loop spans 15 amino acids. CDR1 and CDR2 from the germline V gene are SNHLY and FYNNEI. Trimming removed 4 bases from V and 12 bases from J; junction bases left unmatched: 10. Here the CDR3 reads CASSGGTGGMDRQFF. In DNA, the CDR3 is TGTGCCAGCAGTGGGGGGACAGGGGGCATGGATCGGCAGTTCTTC.

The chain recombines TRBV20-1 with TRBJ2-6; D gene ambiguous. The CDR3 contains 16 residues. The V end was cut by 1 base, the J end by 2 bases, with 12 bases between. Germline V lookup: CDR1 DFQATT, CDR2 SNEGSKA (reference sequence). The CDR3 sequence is CSARGGSATGANVLTF. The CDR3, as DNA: TGCAGTGCTAGAGGGGGAAGCGCAACTGGGGCCAACGTCCTGACTTTC.

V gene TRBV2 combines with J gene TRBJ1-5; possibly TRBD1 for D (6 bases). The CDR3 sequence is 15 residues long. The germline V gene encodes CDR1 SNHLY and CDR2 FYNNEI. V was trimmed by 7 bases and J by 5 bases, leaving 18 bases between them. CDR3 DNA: TGTGCCAGCAAGGGAGTTCGACAGGCGGATCAGCCCCAGCATTTT. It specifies CASKGVRQADQPQHF.

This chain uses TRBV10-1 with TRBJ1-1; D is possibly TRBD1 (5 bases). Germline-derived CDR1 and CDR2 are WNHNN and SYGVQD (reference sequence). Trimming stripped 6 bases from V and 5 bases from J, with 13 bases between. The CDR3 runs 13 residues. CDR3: CASRGTLGTEAFF. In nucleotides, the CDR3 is TGCGCCAGCAGGGGGACCCTAGGGACTGAAGCTTTCTTT.